This T cell receptor (beta chain) came from a study of chemoradiotherapy in HPV16-positive cancers. Study-wide context: Candidate HPV-specific T-cell clones and common TCR motifs came from functional assays in two HPV16-positive patients. Study-level results: Non-HPV-specific T cells did not expand in tumors during treatment, whereas candidate HPV-specific clones and E7-related motifs did. HPV-responsive T-cell expansion during chemoradiotherapy was linked to improved recurrence-free survival in HPV16-positive patients. HPV-specific T cells were functionally defined from only two HPV16-positive patients.

Concerning this clone: No antigen is known for it.

The repertoire was sequenced with immunoSEQ multiplex PCR; TCRdb's copy has only in-frame clones and lacks some. Here the sample spans around 1,000 clones, around nine tenths being singletons. Trimming shortened V by 3 bases and J by 0 bases, and 9 bases separated the two germline ends. The CDR3 is 14 residues long. Germline-derived CDR1 and CDR2 are WSHSY and SAAADI. The material was tumor tissue, obtained from a patient who underwent chemoradiotherapy. The gene calls are TRBV10-2 and TRBJ2-7, with TRBD1 as a possible D gene (6 bases). The TCR originated in a human donor with HPV-associated anogenital cancer. The CDR3 loop is CASSDGTFSYEQYF. The CDR3 nucleotides are TGCGCCAGCAGTGACGGGACATTCTCCTACGAGCAGTACTTC.